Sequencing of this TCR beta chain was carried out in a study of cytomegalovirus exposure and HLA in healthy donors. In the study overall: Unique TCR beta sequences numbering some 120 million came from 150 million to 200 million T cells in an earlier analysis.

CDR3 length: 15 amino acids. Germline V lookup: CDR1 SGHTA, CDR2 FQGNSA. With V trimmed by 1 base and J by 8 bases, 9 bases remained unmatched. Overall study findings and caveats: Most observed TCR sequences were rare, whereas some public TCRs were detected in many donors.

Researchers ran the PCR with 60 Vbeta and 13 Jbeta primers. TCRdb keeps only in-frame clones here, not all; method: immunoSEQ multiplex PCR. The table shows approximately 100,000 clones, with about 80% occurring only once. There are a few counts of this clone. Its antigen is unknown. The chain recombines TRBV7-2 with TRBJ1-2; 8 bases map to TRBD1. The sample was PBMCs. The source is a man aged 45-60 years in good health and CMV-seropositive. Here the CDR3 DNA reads TGTGCCAGCAGCTTAGAAGGACAGGGTGGGTTCGGCTACACCTTC. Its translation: CASSLEGQGGFGYTF.